The next 21 T cell receptor beta chains were all read from a single sample in a study of CD4 and CD8 cells across lung adenocarcinoma regions. TCRdb reanalysed the PCR reads using MiXCR and keeps one entry per CDR3 protein. Counted here are 12,000 or so distinct CDR3 sequences, around half occurring once; the ten biggest clones make up about 35%. Specimen: CD8+ T cells from the center of a lung tumor. All receptors derive from a female donor with lung adenocarcinoma. The CD4 and CD8 labels of this study may be unreliable.

The chain links TRBV10-1 to TRBJ2-5; D is perhaps TRBD2 (5 bases). V was trimmed by 8 bases and J by 8 bases, leaving 15 bases between them. Germline V gene data show CDR1 as WNHNN and CDR2 as SYGVQD (reference sequence). The CDR3 spans 12 residues. CDR3 amino acids: CASADSHDTQYF. In nucleotides, the CDR3 is TGCGCCAGCGCGGACTCCCACGATACCCAGTACTTC.

This rearrangement joins TRBV6-1 to TRBJ1-1, with 8 bases fitting TRBD1. The CDR3 covers 14 residues. With 8 bases clipped from V and 4 bases from J, the junction kept 9 bases outside the gene matches. Germline V lookup: CDR1 MNHNS, CDR2 SASEGT. CDR3 nucleotides: TGTGCCAGCCGGGACAGGAATATTGGCACTGAAGCTTTCTTT. This sequence encodes CASRDRNIGTEAFF.

This clonotype is judged medium-sized. The chain recombines TRBV6-5 with TRBJ2-5; D is uncertain. This CDR3 region has 16 residues. Trimming took off 2 bases at V and 2 bases at J, with 15 bases between the two ends. CDR1 and CDR2 (germline): MNHEY, SVGAGI. The CDR3 protein is CASSYTRGRSQETQYF. CDR3 coding DNA: TGTGCCAGCAGTTACACCCGAGGCAGGAGTCAAGAGACCCAGTACTTC.

V gene TRBV6-1 combines with J gene TRBJ2-1; TRBD2 aligns across 13 bases. The CDR3 contains 20 residues. The germline V gene has CDR1 MNHNS and CDR2 SASEGT. Trimming took 5 bases from V and 0 from J; bases not matched to a gene: 13. The chain's CDR3 is CASSPGTSGTSWGSYNEQFF. In DNA form, the CDR3 reads TGTGCCAGCAGTCCCGGGACTAGCGGGACTTCCTGGGGCTCCTACAATGAGCAGTTCTTC.

This chain connects TRBV24-1 to TRBJ2-1; D not resolved. The J call may be in error: the DNA end matches TRBJ2-7 better. This CDR3 has 13 residues. Germline CDR1 and CDR2: KGHDR and SFDVKD. Here the CDR3 reads CATSEGWGYEQYF. The CDR3 DNA follows: TGTGCCACCAGTGAGGGATGGGGCTACGAGCAGTACTTC.

This clonotype turned up a few times. V and J are TRBV6-1 and TRBJ1-2; 11 nucleotides line up with TRBD1. In germline, CDR1 is MNHNS, CDR2 SASEGT. V trimming: 3 bases; J trimming: 4 bases; junction bases outside the gene matches: 4. The CDR3 covers 15 residues. The CDR3 loop is CASSDPGQGVYGYTF. DNA for the CDR3: TGTGCCAGCAGTGACCCGGGACAGGGGGTCTATGGCTACACCTTC.

This chain uses TRBV3-1 with TRBJ2-1; 10 bases map to TRBD2. Matching the DNA end better, TRBJ2-7 makes the J call doubtful. Germline loops: CDR1 LGHDT, CDR2 YNNKEL (reference sequence). The CDR3 contains 15 residues. The CDR3 protein is CASSQGTSGTYEQYF. The DNA for the CDR3 is TGTGCCAGCAGCCAAGGTACTAGCGGGACCTACGAGCAGTACTTC.

The J gene is TRBJ2-1, the V gene TRBV10-1; no reliable D call. V lost 3 bases to trimming and J lost 5 bases, with 17 bases between them. This CDR3 has 16 amino acids. Germline-derived CDR1 and CDR2 are WNHNN and SYGVQD (reference sequence). The chain's CDR3 is CASSEPTGWWNNEQFF. DNA for the CDR3: TGCGCCAGCAGTGAACCGACCGGGTGGTGGAACAATGAGCAGTTCTTC.

Only a few counts were recorded for this clonotype. The chain recombines TRBV12-3 or TRBV12-4 with TRBJ2-3; a weak D match, TRBD1 (5 bases). The CDR3 runs to 15 residues. Trimming took off 4 bases at V and 2 bases at J, with 13 bases between the two ends. The CDR3 nucleotides are TGTGCCAGCAGTTGGGTAAGGGGCTTCACAGATACGCAGTATTTT. It encodes CASSWVRGFTDTQYF.

V is TRBV7-2 and J is TRBJ2-1, with 10 bases matching TRBD2. Trimming removed 2 bases from V and 0 bases from J; junction bases left unmatched: 4. This CDR3 has 17 amino acids. Germline V lookup: CDR1 SGHTA, CDR2 FQGNSA. CDR3 loop: CASSLRGTSVSYNEQFF. CDR3 nucleotide sequence: TGTGCCAGCAGCTTAAGGGGGACTAGCGTCTCCTACAATGAGCAGTTCTTC.

In regard to this clonotype: An end of the junction differs from the germline gene, which may be a read error. This chain links TRBV27 with TRBJ2-2; 7 positions match TRBD1. CDR3 length: 15 residues. Germline V CDR1 and CDR2: MNHEY, SMNVEV (reference sequence). CDR3 DNA: TGTGCCAGCAGTTTCCAAGCTGCGAGCACAGGGGCGCTGTATTTT. This translates into CASSFQAASTGALYF.

About this clonotype itself: At one end the junction does not follow the germline gene, possibly because of a read error. The V and J genes are TRBV6-1 and TRBJ2-3; 7 positions agree with TRBD2. Germline CDR1 reads MNHNS; CDR2 reads SASEGT. There are 19 residues in the CDR3. For the CDR3, the DNA is TGTGCCAGCAGGGGGTTTGGGGGGGGACGACCTAGAAGCAAAGATACGCAGTATTTT. As protein: CASRGFGGGRPRSKDTQYF.

The genes are TRBV27 and TRBJ2-1, with D tentatively TRBD2 (6 bases). CDR1 and CDR2 from the germline V gene are MNHEY and SMNVEV (reference sequence). Trimming shortened V by 4 bases and J by 0 bases, and 10 bases separated the two germline ends. The CDR3 contains 15 residues. As DNA, the CDR3 is TGTGCCAGCAGTTCCGCGGGATCCTCCTACAATGAGCAGTTCTTC. Amino acid sequence: CASSSAGSSYNEQFF.

A few counts support this clonotype. This chain joins TRBV4-1 and TRBJ1-3, with TRBD1 matching over 8 bases. The CDR3 extends over 18 amino acids. Germline V lookup: CDR1 MGHRA, CDR2 YSYEKL. Losses at the gene ends were 2 bases for V and 0 bases for J; bases not matched to a gene: 9. This CDR3 is CASSQSQGAFSSGNTIYF. As DNA, the CDR3 is TGCGCCAGCAGCCAATCCCAGGGGGCCTTCAGCTCTGGAAACACCATATATTTT.

This chain uses TRBV7-2 with TRBJ2-3; D uncertain. This CDR3 is built from 11 residues. Deletions cut 3 bases from V and 4 bases from J, with 2 bases between. Germline assignment: CDR1 SGHTA and CDR2 FQGNSA. CDR3 region: CASSFSDTQYF. In nucleotides, the CDR3 is TGTGCCAGCAGCTTTTCAGATACGCAGTATTTT.

This clonotype was seen only a few times. The chain couples TRBV10-3 to TRBJ2-1; no clear D. Between the trimmed V and J ends, which lost 9 bases and 0 bases, there was a span of 6 bases. The CDR3 is 12 amino acids. The germline gives CDR1 ENHRY, CDR2 SYGVKD. The CDR3 bases are TGTGCCATTCTAAGCTCCTACAATGAGCAGTTCTTC. It specifies CAILSSYNEQFF.

This clonotype was recorded a few times. The V and J genes are TRBV6-5 and TRBJ1-1; the D gene is possibly TRBD1 (5 bases). The germline CDR1 and CDR2 sequences are MNHEY and SVGAGI. This CDR3 comprises 15 residues. V lost 4 bases and J lost 3, with 15 bases in between. In DNA, the CDR3 is TGTGCCAGCAGTTTAACCGAACCAGGGTACACTGAAGCTTTCTTT. Protein product: CASSLTEPGYTEAFF.

This clonotype was counted a single time. The chain's CDR3 is CASSEDRGLGGYTF. The CDR3 nucleotides read TGTGCCAGCAGTGAAGACAGGGGGCTAGGTGGCTACACCTTC. The gene calls are TRBV6-1 and TRBJ1-2; 9 nucleotides align to TRBD1. CDR3 length equals 14 residues. Germline V gene data show CDR1 as MNHNS and CDR2 as SASEGT. The V gene end was trimmed by 1 base and the J gene end by 7 bases; junction bases not matched to a gene: 4.

V gene TRBV20-1 combines with J gene TRBJ2-1, with TRBD2 identical over 8 bases. V lost 6 bases and J lost 12; bases outside the gene matches: 7. The germline V gene has CDR1 DFQATT and CDR2 SNEGSKA (reference sequence). The CDR3 consists of 11 residues. In DNA form, the CDR3 reads TGCAGTGCACCTGGACTAGCTTTGCAGTTCTTC. Translated, it gives CSAPGLALQFF.

The chain is built from TRBV6-5 and TRBJ2-1; the match to TRBD2 covers 12 bases. The J call is doubtful: the DNA matches TRBJ2-7 better. The germline CDR1 and CDR2 sequences are MNHEY and SVGAGI. CDR3 size: 14 residues. CDR3 sequence (DNA): TGTGGCGGCGGTTACTCTAGCGGGGGGGAGACGCAGTACTTC. It yields the protein CGGGYSSGGETQYF.

V and J are TRBV6-5 and TRBJ1-4, with 8 bases aligning to TRBD1. CDR1 is MNHEY, CDR2 SVGAGI, per germline. The CDR3 totals 14 residues. The V gene end was trimmed by 2 bases and the J gene end by 8 bases; junction bases not matched to a gene: 4. The CDR3 region is CASSYARGPEKLFF. The CDR3, as DNA: TGTGCCAGCAGTTACGCCAGGGGGCCAGAAAAACTGTTTTTT.